A selection of T cell receptor beta chains follows, all from one sample in a study of OX40 agonist ivuxolimab in advanced cancers. Sequencing used immunoSEQ multiplex PCR; TCRdb keeps in-frame clones, though not all of them. The profile shows 85,000 to 130,000 clones, approximately 90% of them singletons. The sample here was CD4+ or CD8+ T cells sorted from blood, taken in a trial of the OX40 agonist ivuxolimab. Every receptor here comes from an adult with an advanced solid tumor such as melanoma, head and neck, liver or kidney cancer. The CDR3 runs from the conserved cysteine through the conserved F or W. A D gene is named only where the DNA matches it firmly. A clone size is listed for some rows: how often the clone was seen (once, few, many), or a class if it is expanded.

TGTGCCAGCAGCTTAGTGAGAGGGGGAGCCTACGAGCAGTACTTC	CASSLVRGGAYEQYF	TRBV11-2	TRBJ2-7	once	-
TGTGCCAGCAGCTTAGGGGTCACCGGGGAGCTGTTTTTT	CASSLGVTGELFF	TRBV11-2	TRBJ2-2	-	-
TGTGCCAGCAGCTCCGGGGGGGTGAACACTGAAGCTTTCTTT	CASSSGGVNTEAFF	TRBV7-2	TRBJ1-1	-	-
TGTGCCAGCAGTGGACTTAAGGTGGGCACTGAAGCTTTCTTT	CASSGLKVGTEAFF	TRBV25-1	TRBJ1-1	-	-
TGTGCCAGCAGCGATCGATTAGCCAAAAACATTCAGTACTTC	CASSDRLAKNIQYF	TRBV25-1	TRBJ2-4	-	-
TGTGCCAGCAGTTACAAACGACAGGGCACTGAAGCTTTCTTT	CASSYKRQGTEAFF	TRBV6-5	TRBJ1-1	-	TRBD1
TGTGCCAGCAGCGAAGACAGGGAGGATGGCTACACCTTC	CASSEDREDGYTF	TRBV4-2	TRBJ1-2	-	TRBD1
TGTGCCTGGAGTGTTTACGGGCCCGGAAACACCATATATTTT	CAWSVYGPGNTIYF	TRBV30	TRBJ1-3	-	-
TGTGCCAGCTCCCCGCCGGGGAGCTCCTACGAGCAGTACTTC	CASSPPGSSYEQYF	TRBV18	TRBJ2-7	-	-
TGTGCCAGCTCACCACCCATGGGACAGGGACACACTGAAGCTTTCTTT	CASSPPMGQGHTEAFF	TRBV18	TRBJ1-1	once	TRBD1
TGTGCCACAGATAGTTTGGGACAGGGAGTTCGCGGCTACACCTTC	CATDSLGQGVRGYTF	TRBV28	TRBJ1-2	-	TRBD1
TGTGCCAGTAGTATAGGGAATGGCAATCAGCCCCAGCATTTT	CASSIGNGNQPQHF	TRBV19	TRBJ1-5	-	-
TGTGCCAGCAGCTTAGCGAGGACAGGGAATTGGAATTCACCCCTCCACTTT	CASSLARTGNWNSPLHF	TRBV7-2	TRBJ1-6	-	TRBD1
TGCGCCAGCAGCTCGGCGCAGGGGAACACTGAAGCTTTCTTT	CASSSAQGNTEAFF	TRBV5-1	TRBJ1-1	-	-
TGTGCCAGCAGTCAATCCTATAGCAATCAGCCCCAGCATTTT	CASSQSYSNQPQHF	TRBV6-6	TRBJ1-5	-	-
TGTGCCTGGAATCTGCCCAATTCACCCCTCCACTTT	CAWNLPNSPLHF	TRBV30	TRBJ1-6	-	-